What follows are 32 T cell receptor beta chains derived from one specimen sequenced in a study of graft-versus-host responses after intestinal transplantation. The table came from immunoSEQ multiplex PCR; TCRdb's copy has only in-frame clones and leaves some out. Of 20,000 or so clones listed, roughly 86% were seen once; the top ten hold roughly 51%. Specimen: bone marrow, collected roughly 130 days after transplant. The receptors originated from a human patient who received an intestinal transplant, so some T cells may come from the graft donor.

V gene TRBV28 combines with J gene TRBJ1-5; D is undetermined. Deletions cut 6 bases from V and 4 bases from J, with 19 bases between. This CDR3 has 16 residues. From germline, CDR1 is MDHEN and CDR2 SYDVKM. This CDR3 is CASSSLFGPTNQPQHF. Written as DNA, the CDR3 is TGTGCCAGCAGCTCCCTCTTTGGACCCACGAATCAGCCCCAGCATTTT.

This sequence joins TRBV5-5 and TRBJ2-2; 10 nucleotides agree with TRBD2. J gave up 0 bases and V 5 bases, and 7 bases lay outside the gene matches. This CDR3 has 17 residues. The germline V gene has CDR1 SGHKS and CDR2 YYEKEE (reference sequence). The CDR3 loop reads CASSKLTSGPNTGELFF. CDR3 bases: TGTGCCAGCAGTAAATTGACTAGCGGGCCGAACACCGGGGAGCTGTTTTTT.

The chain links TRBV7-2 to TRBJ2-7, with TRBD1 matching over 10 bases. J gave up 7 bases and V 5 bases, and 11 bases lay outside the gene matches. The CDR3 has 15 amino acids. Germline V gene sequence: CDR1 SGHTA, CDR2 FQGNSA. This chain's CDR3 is CASSSTGTGALEQYF. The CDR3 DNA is TGTGCCAGCAGCAGCACCGGGACAGGGGCGTTAGAGCAGTACTTC. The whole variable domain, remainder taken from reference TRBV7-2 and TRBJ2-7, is GAGVSQSPSNKVTEKGKDVELRCDPISGHTALYWYRQSLGQGLEFLIYFQGNSAPDKSGLPSDRFSAERTGGSVSTLTIQRTQQEDSAVYLCASSSTGTGALEQYFGPGTRLTVT.

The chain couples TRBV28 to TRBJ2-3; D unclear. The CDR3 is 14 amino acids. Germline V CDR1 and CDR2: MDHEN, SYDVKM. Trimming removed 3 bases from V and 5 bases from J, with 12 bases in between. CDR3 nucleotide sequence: TGTGCCAGCAGTTTGAACCGGGTGGGAGATACGCAGTATTTT. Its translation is CASSLNRVGDTQYF.

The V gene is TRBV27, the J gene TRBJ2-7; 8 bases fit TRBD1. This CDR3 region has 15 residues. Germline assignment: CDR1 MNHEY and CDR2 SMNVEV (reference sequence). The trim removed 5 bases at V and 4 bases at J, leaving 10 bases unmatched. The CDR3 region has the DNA TGTGCCAGCAGTCTTAGCACAGGGGGGATTTACGAGCAGTACTTC. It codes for CASSLSTGGIYEQYF.

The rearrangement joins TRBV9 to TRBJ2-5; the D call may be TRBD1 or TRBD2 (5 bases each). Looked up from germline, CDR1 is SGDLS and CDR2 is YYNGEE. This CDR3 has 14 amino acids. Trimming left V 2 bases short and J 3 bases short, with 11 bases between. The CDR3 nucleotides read TGTGCCAGCAGCGTCGGACTGGGGGAAGAGACCCAGTACTTC. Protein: CASSVGLGEETQYF.

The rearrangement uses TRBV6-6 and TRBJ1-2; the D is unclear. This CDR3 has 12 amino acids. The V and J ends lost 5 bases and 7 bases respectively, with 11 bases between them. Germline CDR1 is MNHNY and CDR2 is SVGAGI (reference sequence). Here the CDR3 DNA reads TGTGCCAGCAGTCAGTACAACGGTGGCTACACCTTC. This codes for CASSQYNGGYTF.

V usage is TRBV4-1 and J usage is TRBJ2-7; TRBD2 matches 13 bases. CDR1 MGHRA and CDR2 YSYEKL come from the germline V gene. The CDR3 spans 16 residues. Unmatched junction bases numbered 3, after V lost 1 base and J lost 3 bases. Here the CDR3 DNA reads TGCGCCAGCAGCCAAGGTAGACTAGCGGGAGGCTACGAGCAGTACTTC. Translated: CASSQGRLAGGYEQYF.

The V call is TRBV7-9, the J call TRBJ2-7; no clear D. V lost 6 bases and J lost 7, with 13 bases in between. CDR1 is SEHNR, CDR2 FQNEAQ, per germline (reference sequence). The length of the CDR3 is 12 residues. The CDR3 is CASRPKLGEQYF. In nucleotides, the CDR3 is TGTGCCAGCAGACCTAAGCTCGGGGAGCAGTACTTC.

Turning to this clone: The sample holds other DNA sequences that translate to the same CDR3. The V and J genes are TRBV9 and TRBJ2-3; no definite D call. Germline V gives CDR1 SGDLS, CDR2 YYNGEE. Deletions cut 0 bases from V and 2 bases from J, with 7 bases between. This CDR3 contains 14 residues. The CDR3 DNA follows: TGTGCCAGCAGCGTAGATGGGCTCACAGATACGCAGTATTTT. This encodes CASSVDGLTDTQYF.

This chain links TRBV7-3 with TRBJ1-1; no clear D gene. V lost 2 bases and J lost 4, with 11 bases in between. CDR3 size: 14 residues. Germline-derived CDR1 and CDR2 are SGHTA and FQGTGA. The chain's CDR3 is CASSLLGIGTEAFF. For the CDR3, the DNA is TGTGCCAGCAGCTTACTGGGGATTGGCACTGAAGCTTTCTTT.

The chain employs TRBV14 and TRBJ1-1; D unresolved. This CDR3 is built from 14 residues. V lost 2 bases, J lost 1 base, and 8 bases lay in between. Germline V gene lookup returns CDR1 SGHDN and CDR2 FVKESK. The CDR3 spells CASSQYGPNTEAFF. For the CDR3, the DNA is TGTGCCAGCAGCCAATATGGACCGAACACTGAAGCTTTCTTT.

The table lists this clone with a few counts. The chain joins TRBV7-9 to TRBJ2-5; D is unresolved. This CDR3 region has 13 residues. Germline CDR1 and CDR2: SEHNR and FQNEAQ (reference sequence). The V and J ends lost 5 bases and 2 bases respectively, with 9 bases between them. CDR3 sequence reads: CASSLAVQETQYF. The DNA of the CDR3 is TGTGCCAGCAGCCTCGCCGTACAAGAGACCCAGTACTTC.

CDR3 DNA sequence: TGCGCCAGCAGCCAGGGGTGGGGAGGGAATAATGAAAAACTGTTTTTT. Translation gives CASSQGWGGNNEKLFF. This chain joins TRBV4-1 and TRBJ1-4; no reliable D call. V was pared by 3 bases and J by 4 bases, with 15 bases between. This CDR3 comprises 16 residues. CDR1 and CDR2 (germline): MGHRA, YSYEKL.

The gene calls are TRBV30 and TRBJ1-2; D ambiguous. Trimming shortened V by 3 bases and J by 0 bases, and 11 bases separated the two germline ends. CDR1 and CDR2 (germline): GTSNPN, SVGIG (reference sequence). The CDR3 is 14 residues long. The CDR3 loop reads CAWSGPGTNYGYTF. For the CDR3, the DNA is TGTGCCTGGAGCGGTCCCGGGACTAACTATGGCTACACCTTC.

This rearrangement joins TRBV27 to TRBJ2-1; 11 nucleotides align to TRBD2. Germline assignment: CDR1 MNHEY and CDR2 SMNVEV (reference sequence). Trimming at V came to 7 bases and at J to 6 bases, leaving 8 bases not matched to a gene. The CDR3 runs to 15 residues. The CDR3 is CASTGLAGVVNEQFF. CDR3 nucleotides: TGTGCCAGCACCGGACTAGCGGGTGTTGTCAATGAGCAGTTCTTC.

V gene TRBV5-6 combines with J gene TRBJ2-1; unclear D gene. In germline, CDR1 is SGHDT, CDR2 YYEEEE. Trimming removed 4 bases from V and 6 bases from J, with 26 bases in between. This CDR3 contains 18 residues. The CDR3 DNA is TGTGCCAGCAGCCCCGCCACACAACAAGTAGTGGGGATCAATGAGCAGTTCTTC. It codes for CASSPATQQVVGINEQFF.

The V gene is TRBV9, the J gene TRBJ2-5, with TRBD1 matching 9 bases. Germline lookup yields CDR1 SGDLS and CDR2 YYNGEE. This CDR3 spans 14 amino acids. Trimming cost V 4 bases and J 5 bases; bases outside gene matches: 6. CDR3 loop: CASSLGQGAETQYF. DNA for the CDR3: TGTGCCAGCAGCTTGGGACAGGGAGCGGAGACCCAGTACTTC.

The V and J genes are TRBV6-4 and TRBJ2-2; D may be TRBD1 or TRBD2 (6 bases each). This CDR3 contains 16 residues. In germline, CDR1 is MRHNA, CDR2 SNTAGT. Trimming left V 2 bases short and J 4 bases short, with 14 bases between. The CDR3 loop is CASSDLWGAGTGELFF. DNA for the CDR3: TGTGCCAGCAGTGACCTCTGGGGGGCCGGCACCGGGGAGCTGTTTTTT.

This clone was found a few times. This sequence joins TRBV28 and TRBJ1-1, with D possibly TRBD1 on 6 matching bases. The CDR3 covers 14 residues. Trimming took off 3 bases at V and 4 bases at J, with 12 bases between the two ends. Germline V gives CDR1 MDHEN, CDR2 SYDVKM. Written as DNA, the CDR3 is TGTGCCAGCAGTTTTGCGGGGGGCGGCACTGAAGCTTTCTTT. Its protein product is CASSFAGGGTEAFF. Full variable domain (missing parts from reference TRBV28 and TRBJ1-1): DVKVTQSSRYLVKRTGEKVFLECVQDMDHENMFWYRQDPGLGLRLIYFSYDVKMKEKGDIPEGYSVSREKKERFSLILESASTNQTSMYLCASSFAGGGTEAFFGQGTRLTVV.

The CDR3, as DNA: TGCGCCAGCAGCTTTACTAGCGGGAGTTCAATGCCAGAGCAGTTCTTC. It is translated as CASSFTSGSSMPEQFF. The rearrangement links TRBV5-1 to TRBJ2-1, with TRBD2 matching over 11 bases. J lost 10 bases, V lost 2 bases, and 11 bases had no gene match. CDR1 and CDR2 from the germline V gene are SGHRS and YFSETQ. The CDR3 is 16 residues long.

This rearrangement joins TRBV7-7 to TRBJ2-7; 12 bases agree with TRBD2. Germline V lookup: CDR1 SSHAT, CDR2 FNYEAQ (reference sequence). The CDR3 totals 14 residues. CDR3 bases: TGTGCTAGCTCCCCGGGACTAGCGGGCTACGAGCAGTACTTC. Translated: CASSPGLAGYEQYF.

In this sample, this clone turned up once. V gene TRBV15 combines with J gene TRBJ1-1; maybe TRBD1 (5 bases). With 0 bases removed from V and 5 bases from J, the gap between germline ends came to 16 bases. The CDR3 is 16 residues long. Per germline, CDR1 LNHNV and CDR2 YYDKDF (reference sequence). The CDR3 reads CATSREAGREKTEAFF. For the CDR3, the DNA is TGTGCCACCAGCAGAGAAGCGGGCAGGGAGAAAACTGAAGCTTTCTTT.

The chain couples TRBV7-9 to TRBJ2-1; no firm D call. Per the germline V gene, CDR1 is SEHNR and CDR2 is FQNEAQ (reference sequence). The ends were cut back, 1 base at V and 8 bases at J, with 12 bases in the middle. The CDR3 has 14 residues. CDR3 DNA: TGTGCCAGCAGCTTAGTCTCTTTGGGCGATGAGCAGTTCTTC. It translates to CASSLVSLGDEQFF.

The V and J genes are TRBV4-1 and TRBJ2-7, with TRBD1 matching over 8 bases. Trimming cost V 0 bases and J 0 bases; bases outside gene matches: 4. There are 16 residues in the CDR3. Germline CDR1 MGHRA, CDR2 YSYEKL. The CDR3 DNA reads TGCGCCAGCAGCCAAGAGAGGACAGGGCGCTCCTACGAGCAGTACTTC. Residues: CASSQERTGRSYEQYF.

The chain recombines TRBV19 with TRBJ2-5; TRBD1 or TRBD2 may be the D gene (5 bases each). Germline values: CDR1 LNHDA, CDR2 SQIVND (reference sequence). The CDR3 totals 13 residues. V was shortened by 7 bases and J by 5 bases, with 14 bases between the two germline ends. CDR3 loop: CASTPRGGETQYF. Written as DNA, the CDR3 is TGTGCCAGTACCCCCCGGGGCGGGGAGACCCAGTACTTC.

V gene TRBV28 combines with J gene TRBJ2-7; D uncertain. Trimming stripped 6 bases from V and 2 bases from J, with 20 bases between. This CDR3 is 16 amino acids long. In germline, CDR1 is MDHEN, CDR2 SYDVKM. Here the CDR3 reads CASSYNLHRRPYEQYF. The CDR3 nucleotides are TGTGCCAGCAGCTACAACCTTCATCGACGGCCCTACGAGCAGTACTTC.

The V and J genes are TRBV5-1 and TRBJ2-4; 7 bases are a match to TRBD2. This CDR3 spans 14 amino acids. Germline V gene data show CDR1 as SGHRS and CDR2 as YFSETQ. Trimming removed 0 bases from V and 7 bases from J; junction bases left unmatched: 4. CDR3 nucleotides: TGCGCCAGCAGCTTGGCCGGACTAGTGAACATTCAGTACTTC. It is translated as CASSLAGLVNIQYF.

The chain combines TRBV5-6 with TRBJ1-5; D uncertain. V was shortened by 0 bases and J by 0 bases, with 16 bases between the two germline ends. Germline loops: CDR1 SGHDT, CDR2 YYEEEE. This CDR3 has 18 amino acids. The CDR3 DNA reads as TGTGCCAGCAGCTTGGCCATAGATCCGGACTATAGCAATCAGCCCCAGCATTTT. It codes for CASSLAIDPDYSNQPQHF.

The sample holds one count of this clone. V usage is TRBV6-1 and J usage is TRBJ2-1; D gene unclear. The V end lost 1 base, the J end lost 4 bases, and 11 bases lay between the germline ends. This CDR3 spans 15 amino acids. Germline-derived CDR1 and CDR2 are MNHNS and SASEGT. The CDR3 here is CASSEGQVRYNEQFF. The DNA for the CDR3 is TGTGCCAGCAGTGAAGGGCAGGTGCGATACAATGAGCAGTTCTTC.

The CDR3 DNA reads TGTGCCAGCAGCCCCCTCGTTAGCGCCTTTACCCCGACCCAGTACTTC. Translating gives CASSPLVSAFTPTQYF. The chain links TRBV9 to TRBJ2-5; TRBD2 might be the D (5 bases). The CDR3 sequence is 16 residues long. V lost 4 bases and J lost 7, with 23 bases in between. CDR1 is SGDLS, CDR2 YYNGEE, per germline.

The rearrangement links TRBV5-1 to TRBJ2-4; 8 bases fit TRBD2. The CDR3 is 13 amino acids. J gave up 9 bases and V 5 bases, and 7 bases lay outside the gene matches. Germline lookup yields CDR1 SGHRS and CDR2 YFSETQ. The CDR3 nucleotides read TGCGCCAGCAGGCAAGCGGGAGAGGGCATTCAGTACTTC. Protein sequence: CASRQAGEGIQYF.